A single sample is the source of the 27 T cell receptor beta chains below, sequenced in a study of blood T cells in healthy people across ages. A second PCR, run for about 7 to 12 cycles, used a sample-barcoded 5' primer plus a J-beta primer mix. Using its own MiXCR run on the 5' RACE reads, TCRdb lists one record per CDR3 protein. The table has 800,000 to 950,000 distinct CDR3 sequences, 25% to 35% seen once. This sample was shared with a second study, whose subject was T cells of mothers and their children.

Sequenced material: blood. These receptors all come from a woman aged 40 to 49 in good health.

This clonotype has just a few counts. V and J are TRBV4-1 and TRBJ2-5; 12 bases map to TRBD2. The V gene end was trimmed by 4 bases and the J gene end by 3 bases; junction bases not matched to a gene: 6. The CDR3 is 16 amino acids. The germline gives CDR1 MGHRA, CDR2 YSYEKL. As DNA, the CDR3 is TGCGCCAGCAGCCTTTACCGACTAGCGGGGGAAGAGACCCAGTACTTC. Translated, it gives CASSLYRLAGEETQYF.

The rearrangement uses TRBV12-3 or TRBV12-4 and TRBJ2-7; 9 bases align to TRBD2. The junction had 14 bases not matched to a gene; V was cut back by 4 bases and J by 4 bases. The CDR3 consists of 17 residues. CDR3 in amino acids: CASSSTGRAGGSYEQYF. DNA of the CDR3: TGTGCCAGCAGTTCCACCGGACGAGCGGGGGGATCGTACGAGCAGTACTTC.

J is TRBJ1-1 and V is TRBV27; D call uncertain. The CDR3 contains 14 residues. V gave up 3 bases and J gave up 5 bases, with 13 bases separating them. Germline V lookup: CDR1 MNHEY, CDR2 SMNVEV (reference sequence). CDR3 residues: CASSFDLGKTEAFF. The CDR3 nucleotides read TGTGCCAGCAGTTTTGATTTAGGGAAGACTGAAGCTTTCTTT.

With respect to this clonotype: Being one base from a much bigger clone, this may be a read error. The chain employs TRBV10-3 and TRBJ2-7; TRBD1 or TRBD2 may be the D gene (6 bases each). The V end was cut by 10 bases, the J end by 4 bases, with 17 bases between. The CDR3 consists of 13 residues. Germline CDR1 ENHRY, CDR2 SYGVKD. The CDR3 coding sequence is TGTGCCACCGGGGGTGGGGGGCGGTACGAGCAGTACTTC. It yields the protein CATGGGGRYEQYF.

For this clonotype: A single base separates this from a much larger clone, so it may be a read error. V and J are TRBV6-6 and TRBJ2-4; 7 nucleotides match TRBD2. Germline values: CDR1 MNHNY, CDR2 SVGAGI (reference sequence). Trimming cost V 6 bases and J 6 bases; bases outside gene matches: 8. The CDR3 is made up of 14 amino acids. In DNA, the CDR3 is TGTGCCAGCAGGTGGGGAGGGGAAGGAAACATTCAGTACTTC. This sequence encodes CASRWGGEGNIQYF.

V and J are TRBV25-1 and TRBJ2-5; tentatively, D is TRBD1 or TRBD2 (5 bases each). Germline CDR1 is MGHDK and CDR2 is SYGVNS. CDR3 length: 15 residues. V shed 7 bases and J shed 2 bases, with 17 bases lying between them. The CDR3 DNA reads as TGTGCCAGCACCGCCGCATTGGGACGTCAAGAGACCCAGTACTTC. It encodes CASTAALGRQETQYF.

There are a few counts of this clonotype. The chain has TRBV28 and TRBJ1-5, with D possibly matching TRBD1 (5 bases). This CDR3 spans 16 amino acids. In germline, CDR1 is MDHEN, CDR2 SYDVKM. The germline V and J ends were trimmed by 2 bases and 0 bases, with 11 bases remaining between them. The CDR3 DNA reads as TGTGCCAGCAGTTTACCGACAGACTATAGCAATCAGCCCCAGCATTTT. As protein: CASSLPTDYSNQPQHF.

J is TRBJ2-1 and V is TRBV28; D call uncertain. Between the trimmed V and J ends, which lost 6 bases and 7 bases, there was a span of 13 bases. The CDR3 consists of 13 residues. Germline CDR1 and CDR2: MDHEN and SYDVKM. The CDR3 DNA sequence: TGTGCCAGCAGGAGCCTCCTGTGGAATGAGCAGTTCTTC. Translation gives CASRSLLWNEQFF. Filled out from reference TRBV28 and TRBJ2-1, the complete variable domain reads DVKVTQSSRYLVKRTGEKVFLECVQDMDHENMFWYRQDPGLGLRLIYFSYDVKMKEKGDIPEGYSVSREKKERFSLILESASTNQTSMYLCASRSLLWNEQFFGPGTRLTVL.

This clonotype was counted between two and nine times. For the CDR3, the DNA is TGTGCCAGCAGTTTCGATCTTAGAGGCTACACCTTC. This gives the protein CASSFDLRGYTF. The chain has TRBV12-3 or TRBV12-4 and TRBJ1-2; D call uncertain. The CDR3 runs 12 residues. Trimming removed 3 bases from V and 8 bases from J, with 10 bases in between.

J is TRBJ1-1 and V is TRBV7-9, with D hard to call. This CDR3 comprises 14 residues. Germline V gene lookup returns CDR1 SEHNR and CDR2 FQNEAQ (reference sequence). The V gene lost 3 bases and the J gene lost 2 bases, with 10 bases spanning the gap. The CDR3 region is CASSFDGRNTEAFF. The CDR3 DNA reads TGTGCCAGCAGCTTTGATGGGAGAAACACTGAAGCTTTCTTT.

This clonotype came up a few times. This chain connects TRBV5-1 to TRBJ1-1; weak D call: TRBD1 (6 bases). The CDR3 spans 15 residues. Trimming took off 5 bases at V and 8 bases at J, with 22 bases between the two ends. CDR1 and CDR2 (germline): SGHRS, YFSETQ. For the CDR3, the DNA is TGCGCCAGCAGAGTCCTAGAAGGGGGTCTTTCAGAAGCTTTCTTT. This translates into CASRVLEGGLSEAFF.

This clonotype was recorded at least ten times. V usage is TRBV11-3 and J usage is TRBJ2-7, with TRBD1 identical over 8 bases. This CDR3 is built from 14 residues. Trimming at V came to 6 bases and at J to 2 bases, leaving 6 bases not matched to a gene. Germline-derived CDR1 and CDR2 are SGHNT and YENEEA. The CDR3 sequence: CASSWTGSPYEQYF. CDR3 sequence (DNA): TGTGCCAGCAGTTGGACAGGGTCGCCCTACGAGCAGTACTTC.

Here the CDR3 DNA reads TGTGCCAGCAGCCCGGGACAGGGAAGAGAGCAGTACTTC. Residues: CASSPGQGREQYF. The chain links TRBV12-3 or TRBV12-4 to TRBJ2-7; 9 positions agree with TRBD1. CDR3 length equals 13 residues. The J segment lost 7 bases and the V segment lost 6 bases, leaving 7 bases of the junction unmatched.

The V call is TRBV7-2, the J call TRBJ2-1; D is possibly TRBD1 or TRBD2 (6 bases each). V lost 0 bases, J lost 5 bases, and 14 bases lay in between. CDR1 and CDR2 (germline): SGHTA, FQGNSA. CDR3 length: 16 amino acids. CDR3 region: CASSLAQGTFNNEQFF. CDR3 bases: TGTGCCAGCAGCTTAGCGCAGGGGACTTTTAACAATGAGCAGTTCTTC.

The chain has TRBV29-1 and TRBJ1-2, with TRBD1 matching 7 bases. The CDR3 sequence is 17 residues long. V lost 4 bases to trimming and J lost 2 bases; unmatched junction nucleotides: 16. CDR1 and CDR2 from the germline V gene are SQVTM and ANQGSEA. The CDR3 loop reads CSVGKGTPSGQNYGYTF. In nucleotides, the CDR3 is TGCAGCGTTGGCAAGGGCACCCCTTCGGGACAGAACTATGGCTACACCTTC.

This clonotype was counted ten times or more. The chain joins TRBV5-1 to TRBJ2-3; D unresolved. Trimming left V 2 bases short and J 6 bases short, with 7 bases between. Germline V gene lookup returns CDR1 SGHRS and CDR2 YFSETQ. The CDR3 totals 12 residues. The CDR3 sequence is CASSFFYDTQYF. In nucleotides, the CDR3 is TGCGCCAGCAGCTTTTTCTATGATACGCAGTATTTT. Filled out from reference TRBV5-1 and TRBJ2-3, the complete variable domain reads KAGVTQTPRYLIKTRGQQVTLSCSPISGHRSVSWYQQTPGQGLQFLFEYFSETQRNKGNFPGRFSGRQFSNSRSEMNVSTLELGDSALYLCASSFFYDTQYFGPGTRLTVL.

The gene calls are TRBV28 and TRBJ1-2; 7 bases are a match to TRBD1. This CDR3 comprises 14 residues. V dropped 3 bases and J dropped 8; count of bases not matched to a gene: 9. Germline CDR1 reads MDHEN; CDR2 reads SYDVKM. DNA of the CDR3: TGTGCCAGCAGTTTGGTACAGGGGACTCTCGGCTACACCTTC. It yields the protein CASSLVQGTLGYTF.

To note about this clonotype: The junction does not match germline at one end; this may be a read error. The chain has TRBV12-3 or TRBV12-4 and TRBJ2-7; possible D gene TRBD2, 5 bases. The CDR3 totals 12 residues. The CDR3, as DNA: TGTGCCACCAGAAGGAGGTCCTACGAGGAGTACTTC. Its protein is CATRRRSYEEYF.

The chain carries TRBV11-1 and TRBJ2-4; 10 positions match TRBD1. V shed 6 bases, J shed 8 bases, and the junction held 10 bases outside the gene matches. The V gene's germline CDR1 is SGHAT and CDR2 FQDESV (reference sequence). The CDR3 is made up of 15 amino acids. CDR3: CASSKRTGGFDIQYF. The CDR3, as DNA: TGTGCCAGCAGTAAAAGGACAGGGGGTTTCGACATTCAGTACTTC.

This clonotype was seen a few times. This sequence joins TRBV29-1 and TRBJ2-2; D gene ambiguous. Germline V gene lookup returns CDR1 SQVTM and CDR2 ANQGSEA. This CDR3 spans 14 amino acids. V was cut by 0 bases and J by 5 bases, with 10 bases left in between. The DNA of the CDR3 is TGCAGCGTTGAAGATCAGTTAAGGACCGGGGAGCTGTTTTTT. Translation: CSVEDQLRTGELFF.

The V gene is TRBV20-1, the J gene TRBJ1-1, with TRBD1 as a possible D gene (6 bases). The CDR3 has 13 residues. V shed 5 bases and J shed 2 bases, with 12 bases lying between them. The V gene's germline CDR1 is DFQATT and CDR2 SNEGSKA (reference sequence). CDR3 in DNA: TGCAGTGCTCACCGGACAGTTAACACTGAAGCTTTCTTT. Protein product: CSAHRTVNTEAFF.

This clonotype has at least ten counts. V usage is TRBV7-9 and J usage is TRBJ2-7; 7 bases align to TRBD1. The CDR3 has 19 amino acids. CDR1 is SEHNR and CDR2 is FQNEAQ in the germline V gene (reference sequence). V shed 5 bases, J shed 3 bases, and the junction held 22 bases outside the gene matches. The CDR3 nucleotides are TGTGCCAGCAGCCCTCTAGGGGCCCTTACAGGGGTTAAAGTCTACGAGCAGTACTTC. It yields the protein CASSPLGALTGVKVYEQYF.

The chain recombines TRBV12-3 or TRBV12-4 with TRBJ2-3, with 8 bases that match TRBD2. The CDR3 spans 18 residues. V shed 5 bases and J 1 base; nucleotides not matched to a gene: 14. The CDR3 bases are TGTGCCAGCAGTCCCCGGCGGGGGGTAGGGGTTGGCACAGATACGCAGTATTTT. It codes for CASSPRRGVGVGTDTQYF.

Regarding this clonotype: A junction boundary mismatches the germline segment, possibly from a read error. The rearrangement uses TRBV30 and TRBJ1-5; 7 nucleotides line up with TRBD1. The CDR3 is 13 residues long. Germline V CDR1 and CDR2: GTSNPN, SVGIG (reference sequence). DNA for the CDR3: TGTACCTGGAGCCCGACAGGGAATCAGCCCCAGCATTTT. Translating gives CTWSPTGNQPQHF.

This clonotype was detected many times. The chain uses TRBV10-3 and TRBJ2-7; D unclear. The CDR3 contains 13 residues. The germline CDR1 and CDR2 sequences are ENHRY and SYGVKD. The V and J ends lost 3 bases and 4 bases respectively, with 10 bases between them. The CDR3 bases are TGTGCCATCAGTGATCGGTACGGTTACGAGCAGTACTTC. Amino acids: CAISDRYGYEQYF.

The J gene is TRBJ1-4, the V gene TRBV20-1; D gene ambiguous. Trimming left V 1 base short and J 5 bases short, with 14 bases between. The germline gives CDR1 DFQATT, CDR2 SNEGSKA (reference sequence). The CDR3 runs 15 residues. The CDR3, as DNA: TGCAGTGCTAGAGCAGCGGAAAGGCCGAATGAAAAACTGTTTTTT. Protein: CSARAAERPNEKLFF.

CDR3 residues: CASKKGGGDWNEQFF. Here the CDR3 DNA reads TGTGCCAGCAAAAAAGGAGGGGGGGATTGGAATGAGCAGTTCTTC. This rearrangement joins TRBV12-3 or TRBV12-4 to TRBJ2-1; D possibly corresponds to TRBD2 (7 bases). CDR3 size: 15 residues. The V and J ends lost 7 bases and 7 bases respectively, with 20 bases between them.